This T cell receptor (beta chain) was observed in a study of PD-1 blockade in classical Hodgkin lymphoma. Study as a whole: Patients were dosed intravenously with nivolumab at 3 mg/kg every 2 weeks.

The V end was cut by 2 bases, the J end by 13 bases, with 9 bases between. Germline loops: CDR1 SGHAT, CDR2 FQNNGV. CDR3 length: 12 residues. Here immunoSEQ multiplex PCR was the method, and the copy in TCRdb shows in-frame clones only, minus some. This table has about 62,000 clones, 70% to 90% appearing once. Every patient relapsed after autologous stem cell transplantation, and brentuximab vedotin exposure varied. Best response was recorded as complete response, partial response or progressive disease. Study results and caveats: A reduction in baseline TCR diversity was reportedly seen in newly diagnosed patients relative to healthy donors. The diversity seen at baseline in complete responders resembled that of newly diagnosed patients.

Turning to this clone: Its target is unknown.

The sample here was peripheral blood mononuclear cells (PBMCs), taken at baseline. The V gene is TRBV11-2, the J gene TRBJ1-6; no clear D. The TCR originated in a human donor with classical Hodgkin lymphoma. CDR3 loop: CASSLPGSPLHF. CDR3 DNA: TGTGCCAGCAGCTTACCGGGTTCGCCCCTCCACTTT. The complete variable domain, with remaining parts taken from reference TRBV11-2 and TRBJ1-6, reads EAGVAQSPRYKIIEKRQSVAFWCNPISGHATLYWYQQILGQGPKLLIQFQNNGVVDDSQLPKDRFSAERLKGVDSTLKIQPAKLEDSAVYLCASSLPGSPLHFGNGTRLTVT.